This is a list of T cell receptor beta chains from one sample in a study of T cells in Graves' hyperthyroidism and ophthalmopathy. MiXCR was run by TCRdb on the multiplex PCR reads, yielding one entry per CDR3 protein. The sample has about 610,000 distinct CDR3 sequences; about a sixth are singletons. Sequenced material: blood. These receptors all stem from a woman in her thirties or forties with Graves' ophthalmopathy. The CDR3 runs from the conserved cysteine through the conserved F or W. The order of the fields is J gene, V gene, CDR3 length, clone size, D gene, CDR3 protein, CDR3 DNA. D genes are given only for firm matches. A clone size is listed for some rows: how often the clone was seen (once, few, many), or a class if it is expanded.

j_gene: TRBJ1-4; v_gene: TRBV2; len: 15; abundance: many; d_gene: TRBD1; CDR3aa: CASNRQGQANEKLFF; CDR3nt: TGTGCCAGCAACCGACAGGGGCAAGCTAATGAAAAACTGTTTTTT
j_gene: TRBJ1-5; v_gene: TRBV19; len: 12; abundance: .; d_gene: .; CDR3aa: CASTWGDQPQHF; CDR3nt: TGTGCCAGTACCTGGGGAGATCAGCCCCAGCATTTT
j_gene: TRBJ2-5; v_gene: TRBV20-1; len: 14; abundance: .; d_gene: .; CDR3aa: CSAREVLGGETQYF; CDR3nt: TGCAGTGCTAGAGAGGTTTTAGGCGGAGAGACCCAGTACTTC
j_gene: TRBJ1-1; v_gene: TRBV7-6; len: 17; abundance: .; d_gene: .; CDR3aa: CASSPRTGQLGDTEAFF; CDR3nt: TGTGCCAGCAGCCCGCGGACCGGACAGTTGGGGGACACTGAAGCTTTCTTT
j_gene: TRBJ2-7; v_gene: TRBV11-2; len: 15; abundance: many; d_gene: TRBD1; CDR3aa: CASSSIGQGKYEQYF; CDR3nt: TGTGCCAGCAGCTCCATAGGACAGGGGAAATACGAGCAGTACTTC
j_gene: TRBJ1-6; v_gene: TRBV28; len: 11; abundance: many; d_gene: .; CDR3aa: CASGVNSPLHF; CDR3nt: TGTGCCAGCGGGGTGAATTCACCCCTCCACTTT
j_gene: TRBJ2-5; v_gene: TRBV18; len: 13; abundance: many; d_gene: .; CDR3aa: CASSPQPQETQYF; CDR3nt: TGTGCCAGCTCACCACAGCCCCAAGAGACCCAGTACTTC
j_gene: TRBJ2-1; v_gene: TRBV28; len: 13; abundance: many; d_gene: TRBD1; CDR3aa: CASSAAQGFEQFF; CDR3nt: TGTGCCAGCAGCGCTGCACAGGGGTTTGAGCAGTTCTTC
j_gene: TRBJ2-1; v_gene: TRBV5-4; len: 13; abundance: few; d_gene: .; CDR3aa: CASSLGTRDEQFF; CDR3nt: TGTGCCAGCAGCTTGGGGACAAGGGATGAGCAGTTCTTC
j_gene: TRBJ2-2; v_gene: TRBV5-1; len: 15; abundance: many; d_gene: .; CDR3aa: CASSPDPRGTGELFF; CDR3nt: TGCGCCAGCAGCCCGGACCCCCGTGGCACCGGGGAGCTGTTTTTT
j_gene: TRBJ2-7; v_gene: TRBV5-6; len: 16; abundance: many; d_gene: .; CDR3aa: CASSLWSPIMDYEQYF; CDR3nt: TGTGCCAGCAGCTTGTGGTCCCCCATAATGGACTACGAGCAGTACTTC
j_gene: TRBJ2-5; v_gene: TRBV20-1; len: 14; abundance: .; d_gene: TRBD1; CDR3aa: CSASGGDRTGTQYF; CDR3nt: TGCAGTGCTAGCGGTGGGGACAGGACGGGGACCCAGTACTTC
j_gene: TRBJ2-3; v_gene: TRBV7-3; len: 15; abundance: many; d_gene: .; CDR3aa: CASSLIPQSTDTQYF; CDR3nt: TGTGCCAGCAGCCTTATCCCCCAAAGCACAGATACGCAGTATTTT
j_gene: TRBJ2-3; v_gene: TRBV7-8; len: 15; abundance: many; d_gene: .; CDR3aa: CASSLREISTDTQYF; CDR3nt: TGTGCCAGCAGCTTACGGGAGATTAGCACAGATACGCAGTATTTT
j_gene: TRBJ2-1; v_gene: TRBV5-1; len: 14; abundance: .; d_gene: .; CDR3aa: CASRAAYSYNEQFF; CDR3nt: TGCGCCAGCAGGGCGGCCTACTCCTACAATGAGCAGTTCTTC
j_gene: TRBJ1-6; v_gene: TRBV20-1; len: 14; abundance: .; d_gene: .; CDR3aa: CSATTSPNNSPLHF; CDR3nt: TGCAGTGCTACCACCTCACCTAATAATTCACCCCTCCACTTT
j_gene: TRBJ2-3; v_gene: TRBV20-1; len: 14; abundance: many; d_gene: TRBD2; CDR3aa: CSAPAGVPTDTQYF; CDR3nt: TGCAGTGCCCCAGCGGGAGTTCCCACAGATACGCAGTATTTT
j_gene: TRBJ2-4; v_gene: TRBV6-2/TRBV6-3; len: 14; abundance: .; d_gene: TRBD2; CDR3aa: CASSLGGAVNIQYF; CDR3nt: TGTGCCAGCAGTTTGGGAGGGGCGGTAAACATTCAGTACTTC
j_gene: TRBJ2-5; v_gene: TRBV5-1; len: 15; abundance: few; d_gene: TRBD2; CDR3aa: CASMLASGGQETQYF; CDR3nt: TGCGCCAGCATGCTGGCTAGCGGGGGGCAAGAGACCCAGTACTTC
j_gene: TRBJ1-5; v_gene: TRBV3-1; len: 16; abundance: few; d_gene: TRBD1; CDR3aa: CASSQDAGQVGQPQHF; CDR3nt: TGTGCCAGCAGCCAAGATGCGGGACAGGTGGGTCAGCCCCAGCATTTT
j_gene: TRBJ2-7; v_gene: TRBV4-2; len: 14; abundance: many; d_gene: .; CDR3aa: CASSQDKGTYEQYF; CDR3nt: TGTGCCAGCAGCCAAGATAAGGGCACCTACGAGCAGTACTTC
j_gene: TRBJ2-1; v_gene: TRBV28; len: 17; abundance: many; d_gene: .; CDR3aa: CASSSASAGVAFNEQFF; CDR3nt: TGTGCCAGCAGTTCCGCCTCTGCCGGGGTAGCTTTCAATGAGCAGTTCTTC
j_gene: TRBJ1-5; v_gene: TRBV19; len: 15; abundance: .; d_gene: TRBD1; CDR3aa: CATRGPSGVDQPQHF; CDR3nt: TGTGCCACCAGGGGGCCTTCAGGGGTCGATCAGCCCCAGCATTTT
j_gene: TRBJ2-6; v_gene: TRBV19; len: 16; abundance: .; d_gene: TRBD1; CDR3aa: CASTDRAHSGANVLTF; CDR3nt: TGTGCCAGTACCGACAGGGCCCACTCTGGGGCCAACGTCCTGACTTTC
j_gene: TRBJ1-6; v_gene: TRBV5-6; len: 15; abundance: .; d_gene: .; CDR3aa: CASSPNGGYNSPLHF; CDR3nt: TGTGCCAGCAGCCCTAATGGGGGGTATAATTCACCCCTCCACTTT
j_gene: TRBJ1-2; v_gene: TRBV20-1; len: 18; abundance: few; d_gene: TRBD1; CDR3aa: CSASLRGPGQGKSYGYTF; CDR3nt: TGCAGTGCTAGCTTGCGGGGGCCTGGACAGGGCAAGTCCTATGGCTACACCTTC
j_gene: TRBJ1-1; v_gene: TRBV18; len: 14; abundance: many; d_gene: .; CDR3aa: CASSPDRMNTEAFF; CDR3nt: TGTGCCAGCTCACCCGACAGGATGAACACTGAAGCTTTCTTT
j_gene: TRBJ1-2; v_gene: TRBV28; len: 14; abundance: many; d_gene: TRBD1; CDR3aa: CASSRTGVSYGYTF; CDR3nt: TGTGCCAGCAGTCGCACAGGGGTGAGCTATGGCTACACCTTC
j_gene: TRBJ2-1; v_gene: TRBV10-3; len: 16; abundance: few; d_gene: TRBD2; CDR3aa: CAISESPSGSGNEQFF; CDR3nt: TGTGCCATCAGTGAGTCGCCTAGCGGGAGCGGGAATGAGCAGTTCTTC
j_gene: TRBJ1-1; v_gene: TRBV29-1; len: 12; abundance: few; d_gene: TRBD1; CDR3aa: CSARDSNTEAFF; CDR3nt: TGCAGCGCCCGGGACAGCAACACTGAAGCTTTCTTT
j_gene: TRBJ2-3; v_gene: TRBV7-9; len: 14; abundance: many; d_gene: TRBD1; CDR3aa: CASSMDRGADTQYF; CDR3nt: TGTGCCAGCAGCATGGACAGGGGGGCAGATACGCAGTATTTT
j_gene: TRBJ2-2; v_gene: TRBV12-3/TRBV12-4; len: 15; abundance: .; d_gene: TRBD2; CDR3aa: CASRSSGGAVGELFF; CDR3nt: TGTGCCAGCAGGTCTAGCGGGGGGGCCGTCGGGGAGCTGTTTTTT
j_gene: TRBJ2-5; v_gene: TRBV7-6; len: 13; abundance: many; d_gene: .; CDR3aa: CASSGMYQETQYF; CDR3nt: TGTGCCAGCAGCGGTATGTACCAAGAGACCCAGTACTTC
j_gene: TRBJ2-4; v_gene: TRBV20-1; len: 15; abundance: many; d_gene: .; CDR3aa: CSASSRRTALNIQYF; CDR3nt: TGCAGTGCTAGCTCCCGACGGACTGCCCTAAACATTCAGTACTTC
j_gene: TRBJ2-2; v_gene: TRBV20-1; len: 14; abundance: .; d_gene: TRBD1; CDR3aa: CSARDRGPTGELFF; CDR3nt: TGCAGTGCTAGAGACAGGGGGCCCACCGGGGAGCTGTTTTTT
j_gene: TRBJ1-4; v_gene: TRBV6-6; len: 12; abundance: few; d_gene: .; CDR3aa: CASSYVEEKLFF; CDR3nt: TGTGCCAGCAGTTACGTGGAAGAAAAACTGTTTTTT
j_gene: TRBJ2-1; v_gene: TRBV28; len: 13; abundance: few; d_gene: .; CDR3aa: CASGSGRLNEQFF; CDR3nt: TGTGCCAGCGGGAGTGGGAGGCTCAATGAGCAGTTCTTC
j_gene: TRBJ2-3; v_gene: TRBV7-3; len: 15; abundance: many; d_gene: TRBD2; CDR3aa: CASSKQRGLTDTQYF; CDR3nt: TGTGCCAGCAGCAAACAGCGGGGGCTCACAGATACGCAGTATTTT
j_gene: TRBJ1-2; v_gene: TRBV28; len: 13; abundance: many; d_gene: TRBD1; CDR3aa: CASSLDRVEGYTF; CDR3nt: TGTGCCAGCAGCCTGGACAGGGTTGAGGGCTACACCTTC
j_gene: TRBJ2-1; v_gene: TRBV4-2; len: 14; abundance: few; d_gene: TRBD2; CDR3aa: CASSQTSGSDEQFF; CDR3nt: TGTGCCAGCAGCCAGACTAGCGGGAGTGATGAGCAGTTCTTC
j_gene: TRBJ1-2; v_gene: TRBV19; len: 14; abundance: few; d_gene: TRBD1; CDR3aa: CASGDRGQDYGYTF; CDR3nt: TGTGCCAGCGGGGACAGGGGGCAGGACTATGGCTACACCTTC
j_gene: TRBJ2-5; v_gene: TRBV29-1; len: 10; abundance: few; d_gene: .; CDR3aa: CSGVQETQYF; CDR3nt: TGCAGCGGGGTGCAAGAGACCCAGTACTTC
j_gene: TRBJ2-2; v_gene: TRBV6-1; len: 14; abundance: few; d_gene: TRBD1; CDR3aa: CASSRQGFTGELFF; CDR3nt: TGTGCCAGCAGTAGACAGGGTTTCACCGGGGAGCTGTTTTTT
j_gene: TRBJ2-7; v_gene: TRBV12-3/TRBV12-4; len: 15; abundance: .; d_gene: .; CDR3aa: CASRSLGDLSYEQYF; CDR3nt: TGTGCCAGCAGGTCTCTAGGGGACCTTTCCTACGAGCAGTACTTC
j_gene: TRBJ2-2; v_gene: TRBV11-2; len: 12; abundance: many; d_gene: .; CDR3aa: CASSISPGQLFF; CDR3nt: TGTGCCAGCAGCATAAGCCCGGGACAGCTGTTTTTT
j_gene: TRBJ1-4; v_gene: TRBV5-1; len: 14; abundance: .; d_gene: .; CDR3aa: CASSGGGQNEKLFF; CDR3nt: TGCGCCAGCAGCGGGGGGGGGCAGAATGAAAAACTGTTTTTT
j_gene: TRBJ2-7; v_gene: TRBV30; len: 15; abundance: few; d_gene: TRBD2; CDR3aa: CAWSVGGRIPYEQYF; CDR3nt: TGTGCCTGGAGTGTAGGCGGGAGAATCCCCTACGAGCAGTACTTC
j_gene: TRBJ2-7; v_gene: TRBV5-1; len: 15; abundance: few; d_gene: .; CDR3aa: CASSGKGVGAYEQYF; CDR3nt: TGCGCCAGCAGCGGAAAAGGGGTAGGCGCCTACGAGCAGTACTTC
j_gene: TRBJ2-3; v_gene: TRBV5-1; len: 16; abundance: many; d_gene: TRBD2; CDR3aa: CASTLALAGLVDTQYF; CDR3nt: TGCGCCAGCACTCTGGCCCTAGCGGGGTTGGTAGATACGCAGTATTTT
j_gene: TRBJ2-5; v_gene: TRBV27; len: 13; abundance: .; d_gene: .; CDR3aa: CASSLSRIETQYF; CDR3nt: TGTGCCAGCAGTTTATCCAGGATTGAGACCCAGTACTTC
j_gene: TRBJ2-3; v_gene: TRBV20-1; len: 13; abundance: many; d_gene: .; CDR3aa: CSVPTGSTDTQYF; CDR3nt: TGCAGTGTTCCGACTGGAAGCACAGATACGCAGTATTTT
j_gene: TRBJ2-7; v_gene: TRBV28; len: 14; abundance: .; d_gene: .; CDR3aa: CASSGRTARGGQYF; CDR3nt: TGTGCCAGCAGTGGCAGGACGGCACGGGGCGGGCAGTACTTC